This is a list of T cell receptor beta chains from one sample in a study of shared clonotypes between healthy human individuals. Some clones are missing from TCRdb's copy, which holds only in-frame ones; the method was immunoSEQ multiplex PCR. Of about 590,000 clones listed, around 95% are singletons. The sequencing sample was made of naive CD8+ T cells sorted from blood. Receptor source: a woman aged 25 to 45 in good health. Each CDR3 is given with its conserved first and last residue. The D gene is left open where the match is weak. Clone size, where shown, is once, few, many, or a class for clones that have expanded.

clone size	D gene	CDR3 length	J gene	V gene	CDR3 protein	CDR3 DNA
few	.	13	TRBJ1-1	TRBV7-9	CASSLGNQAEAFF	TGTGCCAGCAGCTTAGGGAATCAGGCTGAAGCTTTCTTT
.	TRBD2	17	TRBJ2-7	TRBV10-2	CASSISGRGPPKGREYF	TGCGCCAGCTCAATTAGCGGGAGAGGCCCCCCCAAAGGACGAGAGTACTTC
.	.	13	TRBJ2-7	TRBV4-2	CASSQDLGYEQYF	TGTGCCAGCAGCCAAGATCTAGGGTACGAGCAGTACTTC
.	.	16	TRBJ1-1	TRBV5-4	CASSLAGGEGITEAFF	TGTGCCAGCAGCTTGGCCGGGGGGGAAGGGATCACTGAAGCTTTCTTT
.	.	14	TRBJ2-5	TRBV6-6	CASSPDRRRETQYF	TGTGCCAGCAGCCCCGACAGGCGTCGGGAGACCCAGTACTTC
.	.	16	TRBJ1-4	TRBV9	CASSPPRGGINEKLFF	TGTGCCAGCAGCCCTCCACGGGGGGGAATCAATGAAAAACTGTTTTTT
.	.	15	TRBJ1-5	TRBV2	CASSEGPGGDQPQHF	TGTGCCAGCAGTGAGGGCCCAGGAGGTGATCAGCCCCAGCATTTT
once	TRBD1	14	TRBJ1-4	TRBV5-4	CASSWDRDNEELFF	TGTGCCAGCAGCTGGGACAGAGATAATGAGGAACTGTTTTTT
.	.	15	TRBJ2-1	TRBV28	CASSGGLVRYNEQFF	TGTGCCAGCAGTGGGGGACTGGTCCGATACAATGAGCAGTTCTTC
.	.	15	TRBJ1-4	TRBV28	CASSLRTRREEKLFF	TGTGCCAGCAGTTTAAGGACCAGGCGGGAAGAAAAACTGTTTTTT
.	.	12	TRBJ2-7	TRBV28	CASGQISYEQYF	TGTGCCAGCGGTCAGATCTCCTACGAGCAGTACTTC
.	.	16	TRBJ1-1	TRBV19	CASSSAIIGKDTEAFF	TGTGCCAGTAGTTCGGCCATTATCGGAAAAGACACTGAAGCTTTCTTT
.	.	21	TRBJ2-1	TRBV28	CASSISTGRAIGGRSYNEQFF	TGTGCCAGCAGCATTTCAACGGGTCGAGCAATAGGGGGGCGCTCCTACAATGAGCAGTTCTTC
once	.	14	TRBJ2-1	TRBV9	CASSVQGTYNEQFF	TGTGCCAGCAGCGTGCAGGGGACCTACAATGAGCAGTTCTTC
.	.	15	TRBJ2-1	TRBV13	CASSLAGELWNEQFF	TGTGCCAGCAGCTTAGCTGGGGAGCTGTGGAATGAGCAGTTCTTC
.	.	14	TRBJ2-2	TRBV28	CASGTGGDTGELFF	TGTGCCAGCGGGACGGGGGGCGACACCGGGGAGCTGTTTTTT
.	.	13	TRBJ2-7	TRBV6-1	CASSEEDSYEQYF	TGTGCCAGCAGTGAAGAGGACTCCTACGAGCAGTACTTC
few	.	14	TRBJ1-1	TRBV5-1	CASSLGHGNTEAFF	TGCGCCAGCAGCTTGGGGCACGGAAACACTGAAGCTTTCTTT
.	TRBD2	15	TRBJ2-7	TRBV27	CASSQGLAGTYEQYF	TGTGCCAGCAGTCAAGGACTAGCGGGGACCTACGAGCAGTACTTC
.	.	18	TRBJ2-6	TRBV4-1	CASSQLPHRLSGANVLTF	TGCGCCAGCAGCCAGCTCCCCCACCGGCTCTCTGGGGCCAACGTCCTGACTTTC
.	.	15	TRBJ2-1	TRBV28	CASSFLADSYNEQFF	TGTGCCAGCAGTTTCTTAGCGGACTCCTACAATGAGCAGTTCTTC
.	TRBD1	18	TRBJ2-7	TRBV4-1	CASSQAFRQGAITYEQYF	TGCGCCAGCAGCCAAGCTTTCCGACAGGGGGCGATAACCTACGAGCAGTACTTC
.	TRBD1	16	TRBJ1-5	TRBV28	CASTLTPTGGRQPQHF	TGTGCCAGCACATTGACCCCGACAGGGGGGAGACAGCCCCAGCATTTT
once	TRBD2	17	TRBJ2-1	TRBV7-8	CASSLGTSGSSYNEQFF	TGTGCCAGCAGCTTAGGGACTAGCGGGAGCTCCTACAATGAGCAGTTCTTC
.	.	17	TRBJ2-7	TRBV14	CASSQGLGRGIPQEQYF	TGTGCCAGCAGCCAAGGATTGGGCAGGGGAATTCCTCAGGAGCAGTACTTC
.	.	13	TRBJ1-1	TRBV7-8	CASSLGTNTEAFF	TGTGCCAGCAGCTTAGGTACTAACACTGAAGCTTTCTTT
.	.	16	TRBJ1-4	TRBV27	CASSPWTVATNEKLFF	TGTGCCAGCAGTCCCTGGACCGTTGCAACTAATGAAAAACTGTTTTTT
.	TRBD2	15	TRBJ2-7	TRBV7-8	CASGFFIAGTYEQYF	TGTGCCAGCGGATTTTTCATAGCGGGGACCTACGAGCAGTACTTC
.	TRBD2	15	TRBJ2-3	TRBV9	CASSVGREAGDTQYF	TGTGCCAGCAGCGTAGGGCGGGAGGCCGGGGATACGCAGTATTTT
.	.	15	TRBJ1-1	TRBV4-1	CASSQAGARGTEAFF	TGCGCCAGCAGCCAGGCGGGGGCTCGGGGCACTGAAGCTTTCTTT
.	.	14	TRBJ2-5	TRBV7-9	CASSSQDPKETQYF	TGTGCCAGCAGCTCACAGGACCCAAAAGAGACCCAGTACTTC
.	TRBD2	17	TRBJ2-7	TRBV28	CASGMTSGRATSYEQYF	TGTGCCAGCGGTATGACTAGCGGGAGGGCCACCTCCTACGAGCAGTACTTC
.	TRBD1	17	TRBJ1-3	TRBV14	CASSQFFGQGSGNTIYF	TGTGCCAGCAGCCAGTTTTTCGGACAGGGCTCTGGAAACACCATATATTTT
.	TRBD1	15	TRBJ2-7	TRBV2	CASSEDRDMNYEQYF	TGTGCCAGCAGTGAGGACAGGGACATGAACTACGAGCAGTACTTC
.	.	12	TRBJ1-2	TRBV29-1	CSVEADDAPRTF	TGCAGCGTTGAAGCAGACGACGCCCCGCGCACCTTC
.	.	15	TRBJ2-3	TRBV13	CASSSLQGITDTQYF	TGTGCCAGCAGCTCGCTCCAGGGGATCACAGATACGCAGTATTTT
few	.	13	TRBJ1-1	TRBV9	CASSAQGNTEAFF	TGTGCCAGCAGCGCACAGGGGAACACTGAAGCTTTCTTT
.	.	15	TRBJ2-7	TRBV7-3	CASSLKGGSSYEQYF	TGTGCCAGCAGCTTAAAGGGCGGAAGCTCCTACGAGCAGTACTTC
.	TRBD1	16	TRBJ2-7	TRBV5-1	CASSLKGDRASYEQYF	TGCGCCAGCAGCTTGAAGGGGGACAGGGCTTCCTACGAGCAGTACTTC
.	.	15	TRBJ1-1	TRBV10-2	CASSESWGLNTEAFF	TGCGCCAGCAGTGAGTCGTGGGGTCTGAACACTGAAGCTTTCTTT
.	.	16	TRBJ2-1	TRBV27	CASSFDGTDPYNEQFF	TGTGCCAGCAGTTTTGACGGGACGGACCCCTACAATGAGCAGTTCTTC
.	TRBD2	15	TRBJ2-5	TRBV11-2	CASSPRAGATETQYF	TGTGCCAGCAGCCCCCGAGCGGGAGCAACGGAGACCCAGTACTTC
.	.	14	TRBJ1-5	TRBV28	CASSLDSSNQPQHF	TGTGCCAGCAGCCTAGACAGTAGCAATCAGCCCCAGCATTTT
.	TRBD2	15	TRBJ2-7	TRBV5-4	CASSLGASGEYEQYF	TGTGCCAGCAGCTTGGGGGCTAGCGGTGAATACGAGCAGTACTTC
.	.	16	TRBJ1-5	TRBV4-1	CASSQATTGSNQPQHF	TGCGCCAGCAGCCAAGCCACGACAGGTAGCAATCAGCCCCAGCATTTT
.	TRBD1	16	TRBJ2-7	TRBV11-2	CASSTIGQGGSYEQYF	TGTGCCAGCAGCACTATAGGACAGGGGGGATCCTACGAGCAGTACTTC
.	TRBD2	14	TRBJ2-3	TRBV2	CASGRREGKDTQYF	TGTGCCAGCGGCAGGCGGGAGGGCAAAGATACGCAGTATTTT
.	.	14	TRBJ2-2	TRBV4-1	CASSQEPRYGELFF	TGCGCCAGCAGCCAAGAACCCCGATACGGGGAGCTGTTTTTT
.	.	14	TRBJ2-7	TRBV28	CASSLPRYDYEQYF	TGTGCCAGCAGTTTGCCCCGTTACGACTACGAGCAGTACTTC
few	TRBD1	17	TRBJ1-1	TRBV7-9	CASSSNKGQGVNTEAFF	TGTGCCAGCAGCTCGAATAAAGGACAGGGAGTGAACACTGAAGCTTTCTTT
.	.	17	TRBJ2-3	TRBV2	CASSEAAGGESTDTQYF	TGTGCCAGCAGTGAAGCCGCCGGGGGAGAGAGCACAGATACGCAGTATTTT